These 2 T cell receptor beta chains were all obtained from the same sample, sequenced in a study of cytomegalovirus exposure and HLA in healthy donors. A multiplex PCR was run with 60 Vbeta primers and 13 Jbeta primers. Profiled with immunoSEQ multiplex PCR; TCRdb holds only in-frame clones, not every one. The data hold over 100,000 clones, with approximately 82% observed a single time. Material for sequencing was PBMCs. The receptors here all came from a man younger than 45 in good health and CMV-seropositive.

CDR3 sequence (DNA): TGTGCCAGCTCCGCTAGCGGGAGGCCTTACAATGAGCAGTTCTTC. It is translated as CASSASGRPYNEQFF. This chain joins TRBV6-5 and TRBJ2-1; 11 bases match TRBD2. CDR3 length equals 15 residues. Germline V lookup: CDR1 MNHEY, CDR2 SVGAGI. The V segment lost 8 bases and the J segment 4 bases; nucleotides outside the gene matches: 7.

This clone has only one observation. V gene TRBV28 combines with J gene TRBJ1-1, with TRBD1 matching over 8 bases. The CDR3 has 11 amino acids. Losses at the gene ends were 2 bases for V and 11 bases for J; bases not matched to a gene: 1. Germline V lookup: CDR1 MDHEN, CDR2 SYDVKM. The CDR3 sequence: CASSLTGGAFF. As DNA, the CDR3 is TGTGCCAGCAGTTTAACAGGGGGTGCTTTCTTT.